The present T cell receptor beta chain was sequenced within a study of post-analysis software for immune sequencing data. Points from the study as a whole: Strong co-clustering by F measure was seen for same-batch samples. People with multiple sclerosis had a significantly lower normalized Chao1 diversity than controls did.

Researchers reported that TCR beta cDNA libraries carried unique molecular identifiers. TCRdb itself ran the PCR reads through MiXCR, one entry per CDR3 protein. The sample shows over 300,000 distinct CDR3 sequences, around 37% of them seen only once. This clonotype has a handful of counts. Its antigen is still unknown. The sample comprised blood. This sequence was found in a girl under 18 with multiple sclerosis.

The DNA of the CDR3 is TGTGCCAGCAATACTCGGGACTCCCGCTCCTACAATGAGCAGTTCTTC. Protein sequence: CASNTRDSRSYNEQFF. The rearrangement joins TRBV27 to TRBJ2-1; a weak D match, TRBD2 (6 bases). V was shortened by 7 bases and J by 0 bases, with 16 bases between the two germline ends. Germline loops: CDR1 MNHEY, CDR2 SMNVEV (reference sequence). The CDR3 has 16 residues.